This T cell receptor (beta chain) was sequenced in a study of shared clonotypes between healthy human individuals. The study's findings and limits: At large depth, rarefaction still showed sorted-subset sequencing to be incomplete. The naive CD4 repertoires of four donors were compared, and roughly 5% of clonotypes were shared.

Profiling relied on immunoSEQ multiplex PCR, and the TCRdb table lists in-frame clones only, not all of them. Of around 1,900,000 clones in the sample, 85% to 95% were seen once. Regarding this clone: Its cognate antigen is unknown.

This CDR3 is 15 amino acids long. The J segment lost 9 bases and the V segment lost 5 bases, leaving 14 bases of the junction unmatched. Germline assignment: CDR1 MDHEN and CDR2 SYDVKM. The naive CD8 subset, CD45RO-negative cells positively selected for CCR7, excluded terminally differentiated effector memory CD45RA+ cells. Participating donors were healthy, HIV-negative adults free of recent acute infections or vaccinations. Within Nashville, Tennessee resided all donors, each a Caucasian adult. Source material: naive CD8+ T cells from PBMCs. This clonotype was sampled from a man aged 18 to 35 in good health. Some clones in this sample may be carry-over from other donors' samples. The J gene is TRBJ2-7, the V gene TRBV28, with 9 bases fitting TRBD2. This chain's CDR3 is CASSPVAGVDVRQYF. The CDR3 bases are TGTGCCAGCAGTCCCGTAGCGGGAGTTGACGTTAGGCAGTACTTC.